This entry concerns a single TCR beta chain. This clonotype was seen ten or more times. It has no known antigen specificity. It has no much larger one-base neighbor in the sample; base qualities were not kept. The CDR3 measures 14 amino acids from cysteine to phenylalanine. The CDR3 DNA has 42 bases and is translated from base 1. The trim is 5 bases for V and 2 bases for J, with a gap of 13 bases between the germline ends. Library preparation was by RT-PCR. TCRdb names Illumina HiSeq 2500 as the instrument used. TCRdb reprocessed the public reads (quality trimming at Q25 with fastp, clone calling with MiXCR) and kept in-frame beta chains. Rows with one shared CDR3 protein collapse into an entry with the most common genes and DNA. The sample table holds more than 400,000 distinct CDR3 sequences, of which approximately 11% were seen once. Approximately 12% of the sample comes from the top ten. This sample's time point label indicates: 45 to 50 days after influenza vaccine administration.

These data come from a study of response to subunit inactivated influenza vaccine listed by TCRdb under 2018. General notes on the study: The study used deep quantitative T cell receptor repertoire profiling to track responses to a trivalent subunit inactivated influenza vaccine.

Broad study findings and their caveats: According to the authors, only a limited number of new T cells may be recruited by each seasonal influenza vaccination.

Sequencing was performed on PBMCs from blood, taken 45 days after vaccination. The chain is encoded by TRBV12-3 or TRBV12-4 joined to TRBJ2-7; the best D guess is TRBD1, with 6 bases matching. The receptor was isolated from a man aged 50-60 years who received an inactivated influenza vaccine. Donor details come from another sample of the same person, matched by shared clones. CDR3 loop: CASSRDTVPYEQYF. In nucleotides, the sequence is TGTGCCAGCAGTAGGGACACGGTACCCTACGAGCAGTACTTC.